The 14 T cell receptor beta chains listed next were all sequenced from one sample in a study of response to subunit inactivated influenza vaccine. TCRdb itself ran the RT-PCR reads through MiXCR, one entry per CDR3 protein. Of roughly 570,000 distinct CDR3 sequences in the sample, around 13% are singletons; the top ten hold around 10%. The specimen was PBMCs from blood, collected 11 to 12 days after vaccination. Receptors originate from a man aged 50-59 years who received an inactivated influenza vaccine.

In this sample, this clonotype turned up a few times. The chain is built from TRBV12-3 or TRBV12-4 and TRBJ1-5; unclear D gene. V shed 5 bases and J shed 5 bases, with 13 bases lying between them. The CDR3 is made up of 14 amino acids. This CDR3 is CASSPAPSYQPQHF. CDR3 nucleotides: TGTGCCAGCAGTCCGGCCCCGTCCTATCAGCCCCAGCATTTT.

The V gene is TRBV5-5, the J gene TRBJ2-7, with 12 bases that match TRBD1. Germline V gives CDR1 SGHKS, CDR2 YYEKEE (reference sequence). V lost 6 bases and J lost 7; bases outside the gene matches: 8. The CDR3 spans 14 residues. The CDR3 nucleotides read TGTGCCAGCAACCTGGGACAGGGGGCAAGGGAGCAGTACTTC. Its protein product is CASNLGQGAREQYF.

The table lists this clonotype with many counts. The chain has TRBV11-1 and TRBJ2-4; TRBD1 matches 8 bases. Germline trimming cut 5 bases from V and 2 bases from J; bases unmatched to any gene: 5. The CDR3 covers 15 residues. Germline V gives CDR1 SGHAT, CDR2 FQDESV (reference sequence). CDR3 DNA sequence: TGTGCCAGCAGCAAGAGGACAGGGTCCAAAAACATTCAGTACTTC. Its protein is CASSKRTGSKNIQYF.

This chain joins TRBV7-9 and TRBJ2-2; D may be TRBD1 (5 bases). The germline gives CDR1 SEHNR, CDR2 FQNEAQ (reference sequence). Trimming pared 0 bases from V and 5 bases from J, leaving 13 bases between. The CDR3 length is 16 residues. This CDR3 is CASSLAFDRRTGELFF. In DNA, the CDR3 is TGTGCCAGCAGCTTAGCTTTCGACAGAAGGACCGGGGAGCTGTTTTTT.

This clonotype was observed a handful of times. This rearrangement joins TRBV30 to TRBJ2-7; maybe TRBD1 (6 bases). Between the trimmed V and J ends, which lost 3 bases and 1 base, there was a span of 13 bases. From germline, CDR1 is GTSNPN and CDR2 SVGIG (reference sequence). This CDR3 has 14 residues. The CDR3 protein is CAWSRGRSSYEQYF. The CDR3 nucleotides are TGTGCCTGGAGCAGGGGCCGGTCGTCCTACGAGCAGTACTTC.

The chain joins TRBV27 to TRBJ1-4; D gene uncertain. V lost 3 bases to trimming and J lost 7 bases, with 18 bases between them. This CDR3 is 16 amino acids long. CDR1 and CDR2 (germline): MNHEY, SMNVEV (reference sequence). The CDR3 bases are TGTGCCAGCAGTTTCCCTCCGCGGGCGGAAGGTGAAAAACTGTTTTTT. Translating it yields CASSFPPRAEGEKLFF.

This clonotype was picked up many times. V is TRBV9 and J is TRBJ2-5; 13 bases match TRBD2. The V and J ends lost 0 bases and 4 bases, in that order; junction bases with no gene match: 6. Germline values: CDR1 SGDLS, CDR2 YYNGEE. The CDR3 has 17 residues. The CDR3 DNA sequence: TGTGCCAGCAGCGTAGCTCCGGGACTAGCGGGGAGAGAGACCCAGTACTTC. Amino acids: CASSVAPGLAGRETQYF. Together with reference TRBV9 and TRBJ2-5, the CDR3 gives the full variable domain: DSGVTQTPKHLITATGQRVTLRCSPRSGDLSVYWYQQSLDQGLQFLIQYYNGEERAKGNILERFSAQQFPDLHSELNLSSLELGDSALYFCASSVAPGLAGRETQYFGPGTRLLVL.

The chain combines TRBV5-1 with TRBJ2-3; 7 nucleotides match TRBD1. The CDR3 runs 12 residues. The V gene's germline CDR1 is SGHRS and CDR2 YFSETQ. V gave up 5 bases and J gave up 6 bases; unmatched junction bases: 3. The CDR3 sequence is CASRATGDTQYF. Here the CDR3 DNA reads TGCGCCAGCAGGGCGACAGGGGATACGCAGTATTTT.

The chain carries TRBV29-1 and TRBJ2-7, with D unresolved. The ends were cut back, 0 bases at V and 2 bases at J, with 5 bases in the middle. CDR1 SQVTM and CDR2 ANQGSEA come from the germline V gene. The CDR3 runs to 12 residues. This CDR3 reads CSVEDPPYEQYF. In DNA form, the CDR3 reads TGCAGCGTTGAAGATCCCCCCTACGAGCAGTACTTC.

The V gene is TRBV29-1, the J gene TRBJ1-1, with TRBD1 matching 8 bases. The CDR3 loop spans 13 amino acids. Per the germline V gene, CDR1 is SQVTM and CDR2 is ANQGSEA. The V and J ends lost 1 base and 5 bases, in that order; junction bases with no gene match: 3. CDR3 in amino acids: CSVEARQGTEAFF. The CDR3 DNA is TGCAGCGTTGAAGCTAGACAGGGGACTGAAGCTTTCTTT.

This clonotype was recorded many times. The rearrangement links TRBV5-4 to TRBJ2-1; 10 bases fit TRBD1. The CDR3 contains 22 residues. With 1 base clipped from V and 0 bases from J, the junction kept 19 bases outside the gene matches. Germline V gene sequence: CDR1 SGHNT, CDR2 YYREEE (reference sequence). The CDR3 DNA reads TGTGCCAGCAGCTTGCTGGGACAGGGGAGGACGGGGGTACCGAGCTCCTACAATGAGCAGTTCTTC. It translates to CASSLLGQGRTGVPSSYNEQFF.

The chain has TRBV21-1 and TRBJ2-7; the table's D call of TRBD2 was not tested on the DNA. TRBV21-1 is reported as a pseudogene. The CDR3 covers 18 residues. The CDR3 here is CASSKAGPNSYPFYEQYF. The DNA of the CDR3 is TGTGCCAGCAGCAAAGCGGGCCCGAACTCGTACCCATTCTACGAGCAGTACTTC.

The table lists this clonotype with many counts. The chain links TRBV12-3 or TRBV12-4 to TRBJ1-6, with unresolved D. V was pared by 4 bases and J by 7 bases, with 5 bases between. This CDR3 has 12 residues. CDR3 in DNA: TGTGCCAGCAGTTGGCCAAATTCACCCCTCCACTTT. This gives the protein CASSWPNSPLHF.

This chain connects TRBV6-2 or TRBV6-3 to TRBJ2-1, with 9 nucleotides matching TRBD1. J gave up 15 bases and V 5 bases, and 8 bases lay outside the gene matches. Germline CDR1 is MNHEY and CDR2 is SVGEGT. The CDR3 totals 12 residues. DNA of the CDR3: TGTGCCAGCAGTACCTTAGGACAGGGGTGGTTCTTC. Amino acids: CASSTLGQGWFF.